This TCR beta chain was sequenced for a study of patients and donors after allogeneic stem cell transplantation. The germline CDR1 and CDR2 sequences are SQVTM and ANQGSEA. The length of the CDR3 is 17 residues. V was pared by 6 bases and J by 1 base, with 10 bases of the junction left unmatched. This clonotype has more than one count but fewer than ten. Each CDR3 protein gets one entry after TCRdb re-called the RT-PCR reads with MiXCR. The sample records about 400,000 distinct CDR3 sequences, about a sixth being singletons. This chain connects TRBV29-1 to TRBJ2-5, with 14 positions matching TRBD2. Sequences were obtained from blood, either unsorted or a sorted T cell fraction (not recorded which). The sequence derives from a human donor who was either an allogeneic HSCT recipient or a stem cell or donor lymphocyte infusion donor (not recorded which). It is not recorded whose cells these are; they may come from a transplant donor. The CDR3 sequence is CSVSGLAGGIFQETQYF. The CDR3 region has the DNA TGCAGCGTCTCCGGACTAGCGGGAGGCATCTTCCAAGAGACCCAGTACTTC.